This T cell receptor beta chain was sequenced in a study of technical replicates of blood from a few donors. Here immunoSEQ multiplex PCR was the method, and the copy in TCRdb shows in-frame clones only, minus some. The repertoire holds tens of thousands of clones, with approximately 96% as singletons. Deletions cut 2 bases from V and 4 bases from J, with 14 bases between. The CDR3 extends over 15 amino acids. Germline V gene data show CDR1 as SGHTA and CDR2 as FQGNSA. In this sample, this clone turned up once. The receptor was derived from a human donor in good health. The chain combines TRBV7-2 with TRBJ1-1, with D possibly matching TRBD1 (6 bases). The sample taken for sequencing was T cells isolated from PBMCs. The CDR3: CASSLSLSGVTEAFF. The CDR3 DNA sequence: TGTGCCAGCAGCTTATCTCTTTCAGGGGTCACTGAAGCTTTCTTT.